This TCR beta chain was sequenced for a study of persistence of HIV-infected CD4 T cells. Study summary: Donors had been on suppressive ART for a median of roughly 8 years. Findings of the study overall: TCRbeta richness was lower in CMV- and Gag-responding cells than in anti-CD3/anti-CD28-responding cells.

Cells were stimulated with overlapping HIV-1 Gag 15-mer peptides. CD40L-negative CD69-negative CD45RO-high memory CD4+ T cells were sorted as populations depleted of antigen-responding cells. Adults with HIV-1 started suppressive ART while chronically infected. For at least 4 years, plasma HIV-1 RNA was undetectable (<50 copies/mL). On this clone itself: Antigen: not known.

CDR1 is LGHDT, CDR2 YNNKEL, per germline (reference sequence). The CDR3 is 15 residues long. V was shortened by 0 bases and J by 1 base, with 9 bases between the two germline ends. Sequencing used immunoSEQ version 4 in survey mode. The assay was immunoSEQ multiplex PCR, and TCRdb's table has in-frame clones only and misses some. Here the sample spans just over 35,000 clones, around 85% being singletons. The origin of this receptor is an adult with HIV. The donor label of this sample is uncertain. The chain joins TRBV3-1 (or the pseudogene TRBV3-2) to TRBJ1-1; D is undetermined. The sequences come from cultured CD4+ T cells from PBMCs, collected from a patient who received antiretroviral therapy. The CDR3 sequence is CASSQDGRGNTEAFF. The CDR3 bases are TGTGCCAGCAGCCAAGACGGGCGCGGGAACACTGAAGCTTTCTTT.